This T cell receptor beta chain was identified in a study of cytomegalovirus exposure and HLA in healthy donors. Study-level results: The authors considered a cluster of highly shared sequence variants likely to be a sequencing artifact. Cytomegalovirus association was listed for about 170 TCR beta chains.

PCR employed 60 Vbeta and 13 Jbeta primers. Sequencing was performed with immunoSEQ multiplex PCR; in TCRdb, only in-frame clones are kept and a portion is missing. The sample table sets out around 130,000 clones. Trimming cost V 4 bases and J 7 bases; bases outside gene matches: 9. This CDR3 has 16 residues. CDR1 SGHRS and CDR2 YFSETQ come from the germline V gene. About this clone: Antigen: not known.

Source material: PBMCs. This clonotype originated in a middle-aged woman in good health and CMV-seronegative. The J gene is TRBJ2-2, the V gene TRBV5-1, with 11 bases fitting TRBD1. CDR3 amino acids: CASSNRTGGANGELFF. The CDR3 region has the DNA TGCGCCAGCAGCAACCGGACAGGGGGCGCGAACGGGGAGCTGTTTTTT.